This T cell receptor beta chain comes out of a study of blood T cell repertoires in COVID-19. CDR1 and CDR2 from the germline V gene are SGHNT and YENEEA. This CDR3 comprises 13 residues. The V and J ends lost 3 bases and 5 bases respectively, with 10 bases between them. Only in-frame clones appear in the TCRdb table, and some are missing; sequencing was by immunoSEQ multiplex PCR. Found here are 210,000 or so clones, approximately 84% of them singletons; the top ten hold 1.8%. The chain combines TRBV11-3 with TRBJ2-5, with D tentatively TRBD1 (5 bases). The TCR comes from a man aged 55 to 70 who had recovered from COVID-19. Sequencing input: PBMCs or T cells enriched from blood (not recorded which). The CDR3 nucleotides are TGTGCCAGCAGCTTCAGCAGGGCCGAGACCCAGTACTTC. Protein product: CASSFSRAETQYF.